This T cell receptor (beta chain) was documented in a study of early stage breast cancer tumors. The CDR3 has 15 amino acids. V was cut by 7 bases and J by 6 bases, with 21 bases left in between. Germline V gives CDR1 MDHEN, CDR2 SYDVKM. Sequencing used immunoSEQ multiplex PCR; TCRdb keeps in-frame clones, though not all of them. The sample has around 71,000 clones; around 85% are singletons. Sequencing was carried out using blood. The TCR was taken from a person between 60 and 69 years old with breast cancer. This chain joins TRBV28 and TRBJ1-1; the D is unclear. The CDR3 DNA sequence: TGTGCCAGCACCGACCCCGCAGGACCCGGGTCTGAAGCTTTCTTT. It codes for CASTDPAGPGSEAFF.